This T cell receptor beta chain was captured in a study of blood T cells in healthy people across ages. A second PCR, run for about 7 to 11 cycles, used a sample-barcoded 5' primer plus a J-beta primer mix. TCRdb analysed the 5' RACE reads with MiXCR anew, one entry per CDR3 protein. The top ten hold 15% to 19% of the sample, which has some 640,000 distinct CDR3 sequences, roughly 31% seen once. V was cut by 6 bases and J by 11 bases, with 19 bases left in between. This CDR3 has 13 residues. CDR1 and CDR2 from the germline V gene are SNHLY and FYNNEI. The chain combines TRBV2 with TRBJ2-5; the D gene is possibly TRBD1 (6 bases). The sequence was collected from a woman older than 75 in good health. Source material: blood. The CDR3 region is CASRGQGSDGQYF. The CDR3 DNA reads TGTGCCAGCAGGGGTCAGGGGTCTGATGGGCAGTACTTC.